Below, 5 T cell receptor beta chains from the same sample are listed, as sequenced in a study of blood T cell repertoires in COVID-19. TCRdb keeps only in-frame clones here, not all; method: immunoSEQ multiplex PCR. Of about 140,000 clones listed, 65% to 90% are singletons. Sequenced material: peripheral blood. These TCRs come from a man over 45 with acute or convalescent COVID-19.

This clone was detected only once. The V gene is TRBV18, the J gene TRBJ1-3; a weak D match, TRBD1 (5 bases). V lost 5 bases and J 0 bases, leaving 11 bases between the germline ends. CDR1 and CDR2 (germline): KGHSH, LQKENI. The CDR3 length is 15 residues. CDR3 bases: TGTGCCAGCTCAGGAGGGGACCTCTCTGGAAACACCATATATTTT. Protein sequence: CASSGGDLSGNTIYF. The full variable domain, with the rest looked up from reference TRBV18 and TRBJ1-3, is NAGVMQNPRHLVRRRGQEARLRCSPMKGHSHVYWYRQLPEEGLKFMVYLQKENIIDESGMPKERFSAEFPKEGPSILRIQQVVRGDSAAYFCASSGGDLSGNTIYFGEGSWLTVV.

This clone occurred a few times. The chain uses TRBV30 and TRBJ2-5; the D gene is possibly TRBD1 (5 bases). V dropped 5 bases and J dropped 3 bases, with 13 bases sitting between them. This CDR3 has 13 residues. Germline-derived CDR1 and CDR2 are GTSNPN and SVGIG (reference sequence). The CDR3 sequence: CAWGAGSKETQYF. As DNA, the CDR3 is TGTGCCTGGGGGGCCGGGTCGAAAGAGACCCAGTACTTC.

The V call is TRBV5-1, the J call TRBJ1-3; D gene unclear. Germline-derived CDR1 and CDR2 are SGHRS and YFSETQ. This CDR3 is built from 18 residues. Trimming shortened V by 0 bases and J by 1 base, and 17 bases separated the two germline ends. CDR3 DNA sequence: TGCGCCAGCAGCTTGGTGGGAGTGCGGGAAATTTCTGGAAACACCATATATTTT. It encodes CASSLVGVREISGNTIYF.

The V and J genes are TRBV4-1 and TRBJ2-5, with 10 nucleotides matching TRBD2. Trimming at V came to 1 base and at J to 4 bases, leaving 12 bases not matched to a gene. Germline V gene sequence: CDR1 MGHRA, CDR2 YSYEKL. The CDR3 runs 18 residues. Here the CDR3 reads CASSQGPVALAGAETQYF. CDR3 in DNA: TGCGCCAGCAGCCAAGGTCCGGTAGCCCTAGCGGGAGCAGAGACCCAGTACTTC.

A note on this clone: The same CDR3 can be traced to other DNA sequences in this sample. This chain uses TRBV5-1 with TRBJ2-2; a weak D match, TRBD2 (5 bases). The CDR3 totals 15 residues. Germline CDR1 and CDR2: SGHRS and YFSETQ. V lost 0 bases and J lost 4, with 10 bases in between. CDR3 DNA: TGCGCCAGCAGCTTGGCAGGAGGTAGCACCGGGGAGCTGTTTTTT. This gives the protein CASSLAGGSTGELFF.